One sample yielded the 17 T cell receptor beta chains listed below, sequenced in a study of shared clonotypes between healthy human individuals. Sequenced by immunoSEQ multiplex PCR; TCRdb stores in-frame clones only, minus some. The data contain some 2,500,000 clones, approximately 93% of them singletons. The specimen sequenced was naive CD4+ T cells from PBMCs. Sample subset: CD45RA+ positively selected. The receptors were sampled from a man aged 18 to 30 in good health. Some clones in this sample may be carry-over from other donors' samples.

A remark on this clone: The same CDR3 arises from other DNA sequences in this sample as well. V is TRBV18 and J is TRBJ2-7, with D tentatively TRBD1 (5 bases). Germline CDR1 is KGHSH and CDR2 is LQKENI. Trimming removed 2 bases from V and 3 bases from J, with 14 bases in between. The CDR3 extends over 15 amino acids. The DNA of the CDR3 is TGTGCCAGCTCACCAACAACAGGCAACAGCTACGAGCAGTACTTC. Protein product: CASSPTTGNSYEQYF.

The V gene is TRBV7-2, the J gene TRBJ2-1; 7 bases agree with TRBD1. V lost 3 bases and J lost 3; bases outside the gene matches: 5. The CDR3 spans 15 residues. Germline CDR1 reads SGHTA; CDR2 reads FQGNSA. CDR3 sequence reads: CASSFRQGDYNEQFF. The CDR3, as DNA: TGTGCCAGCAGCTTCCGACAGGGCGACTACAATGAGCAGTTCTTC.

J is TRBJ2-7 and V is TRBV2, with D possibly matching TRBD1 (5 bases). The CDR3 is 12 amino acids. Germline V gene data show CDR1 as SNHLY and CDR2 as FYNNEI. Trimming shortened V by 6 bases and J by 2 bases, and 8 bases separated the two germline ends. The CDR3 loop is CASRPDTYEQYF. The CDR3 DNA reads TGTGCCAGCAGGCCGGACACCTACGAGCAGTACTTC.

The rearrangement links TRBV9 to TRBJ2-3; 12 nucleotides line up with TRBD2. V shed 0 bases, J shed 0 bases, and the junction held 5 bases outside the gene matches. Germline values: CDR1 SGDLS, CDR2 YYNGEE. CDR3 length: 18 residues. CDR3 region: CASSVDLAGGISTDTQYF. In DNA form, the CDR3 reads TGTGCCAGCAGCGTAGACCTAGCGGGAGGGATTAGCACAGATACGCAGTATTTT. Variable domain in full (rest from reference TRBV9 and TRBJ2-3): DSGVTQTPKHLITATGQRVTLRCSPRSGDLSVYWYQQSLDQGLQFLIQYYNGEERAKGNILERFSAQQFPDLHSELNLSSLELGDSALYFCASSVDLAGGISTDTQYFGPGTRLTVL.

This chain uses TRBV7-2 with TRBJ1-3; 9 positions match TRBD1. With 2 bases clipped from V and 3 bases from J, the junction kept 5 bases outside the gene matches. Per germline, CDR1 SGHTA and CDR2 FQGNSA. The CDR3 length is 16 residues. The CDR3 protein is CASSLRGTGSGNTIYF. CDR3 DNA sequence: TGTGCCAGCAGCTTACGTGGGACAGGGAGTGGAAACACCATATATTTT.

The chain has TRBV9 and TRBJ2-5; D may be TRBD1 or TRBD2 (6 bases each). There are 14 residues in the CDR3. Germline V gene lookup returns CDR1 SGDLS and CDR2 YYNGEE. The V end lost 0 bases, the J end lost 5 bases, and 11 bases lay between the germline ends. The CDR3 DNA follows: TGTGCCAGCAGCGTAGGGCTAGGGGGGGAGACCCAGTACTTC. Residues: CASSVGLGGETQYF.

This chain connects TRBV5-1 to TRBJ1-1; D is possibly TRBD1 (6 bases). CDR1 and CDR2 from the germline V gene are SGHRS and YFSETQ. V lost 0 bases to trimming and J lost 4 bases, with 10 bases between them. CDR3 size: 14 residues. Here the CDR3 DNA reads TGCGCCAGCAGCTTGGCCGGACAGTCCACTGAAGCTTTCTTT. Its protein is CASSLAGQSTEAFF.

In the case of this clone: Other DNA variants within this sample encode the same CDR3. This chain connects TRBV5-1 to TRBJ2-5; 8 nucleotides line up with TRBD2. The CDR3 sequence is 15 residues long. The V gene end was trimmed by 0 bases and the J gene end by 1 base; junction bases not matched to a gene: 2. Germline CDR1 and CDR2: SGHRS and YFSETQ. The DNA for the CDR3 is TGCGCCAGCAGCTTGGCTGCGGGAGGCCAAGAGACCCAGTACTTC. As protein: CASSLAAGGQETQYF.

The chain combines TRBV5-5 with TRBJ2-7, with 11 positions matching TRBD1. The CDR3 is 16 amino acids. J lost 3 bases, V lost 3 bases, and 8 bases had no gene match. Germline V gene lookup returns CDR1 SGHKS and CDR2 YYEKEE (reference sequence). Written as DNA, the CDR3 is TGTGCCAGCAGCTGGGGGACAGGGGGTTATAGCTACGAGCAGTACTTC. Translating it yields CASSWGTGGYSYEQYF.

This chain joins TRBV4-3 and TRBJ2-1; D remains unclear. The CDR3 loop spans 17 amino acids. The V end was cut by 0 bases, the J end by 0 bases, with 12 bases between. Germline V gives CDR1 LGHNA, CDR2 YSLEER. CDR3 coding DNA: TGCGCCAGCAGCCAAGATCTGGGATCGAGCTCCTACAATGAGCAGTTCTTC. Residues: CASSQDLGSSSYNEQFF.

The chain couples TRBV6-5 to TRBJ1-4; D not resolved. CDR1 and CDR2 from the germline V gene are MNHEY and SVGAGI. The CDR3 spans 13 residues. V lost 6 bases and J lost 7, with 12 bases in between. The CDR3 DNA reads as TGTGCCAGCAGCCGGGCTCCAGGTGAAAAACTGTTTTTT. Encoded protein: CASSRAPGEKLFF.

The chain links TRBV6-5 to TRBJ1-3, with TRBD1 as a possible D gene (5 bases). Trimming stripped 6 bases from V and 8 bases from J, with 20 bases between. This CDR3 has 15 residues. Germline lookup yields CDR1 MNHEY and CDR2 SVGAGI. For the CDR3, the DNA is TGTGCCAGCAGACTCGACGGACAATCGCTCGACACCATATATTTT. Amino acids: CASRLDGQSLDTIYF.

V and J are TRBV23-1 and TRBJ1-4; D is uncertain. TRBV23-1 is placed among ORFs of uncertain function. V lost 1 base to trimming and J lost 0 bases, with 21 bases between them. The CDR3 consists of 20 residues. CDR3 sequence reads: CASSQFPPSGPYATNEKLFF. The CDR3 region has the DNA TGCGCCAGCAGTCAATTCCCCCCTAGTGGACCCTATGCAACTAATGAAAAACTGTTTTTT.

This clone was counted a few times. The chain uses TRBV29-1 and TRBJ1-1; 7 bases align to TRBD1. Per the germline V gene, CDR1 is SQVTM and CDR2 is ANQGSEA. The CDR3 sequence is 12 residues long. V was pared by 6 bases and J by 6 bases, with 7 bases of the junction left unmatched. The chain's CDR3 is CSVIDRVAEAFF. Here the CDR3 DNA reads TGCAGCGTCATTGACAGGGTCGCTGAAGCTTTCTTT.

The chain has TRBV5-5 and TRBJ2-7; possibly TRBD1 for D (6 bases). The germline CDR1 and CDR2 sequences are SGHKS and YYEKEE (reference sequence). Trimming took 7 bases from V and 2 from J, leaving 16 bases between them. The CDR3 is 14 amino acids. The CDR3 nucleotides are TGTGCCAGCCGAACGGCAGGGGCCGCCTACGAGCAGTACTTC. Its protein product is CASRTAGAAYEQYF.

V is TRBV2 and J is TRBJ1-2; D perhaps matches TRBD1 (6 bases). V gave up 6 bases and J gave up 7 bases, with 15 bases separating them. Germline-derived CDR1 and CDR2 are SNHLY and FYNNEI. The CDR3 runs to 13 residues. The CDR3 region has the DNA TGTGCCAGCAGATCGGACAGCGGGGCTGGCTACACCTTC. Its translation: CASRSDSGAGYTF.

This chain connects TRBV6-1 to TRBJ2-7; no reliable D call. Germline lookup yields CDR1 MNHNS and CDR2 SASEGT. V was shortened by 5 bases and J by 6 bases, with 17 bases between the two germline ends. The CDR3 runs to 14 residues. The CDR3 sequence: CASSIAFLSTEQYF. As DNA, the CDR3 is TGTGCCAGCAGTATAGCCTTCCTTAGCACCGAGCAGTACTTC.